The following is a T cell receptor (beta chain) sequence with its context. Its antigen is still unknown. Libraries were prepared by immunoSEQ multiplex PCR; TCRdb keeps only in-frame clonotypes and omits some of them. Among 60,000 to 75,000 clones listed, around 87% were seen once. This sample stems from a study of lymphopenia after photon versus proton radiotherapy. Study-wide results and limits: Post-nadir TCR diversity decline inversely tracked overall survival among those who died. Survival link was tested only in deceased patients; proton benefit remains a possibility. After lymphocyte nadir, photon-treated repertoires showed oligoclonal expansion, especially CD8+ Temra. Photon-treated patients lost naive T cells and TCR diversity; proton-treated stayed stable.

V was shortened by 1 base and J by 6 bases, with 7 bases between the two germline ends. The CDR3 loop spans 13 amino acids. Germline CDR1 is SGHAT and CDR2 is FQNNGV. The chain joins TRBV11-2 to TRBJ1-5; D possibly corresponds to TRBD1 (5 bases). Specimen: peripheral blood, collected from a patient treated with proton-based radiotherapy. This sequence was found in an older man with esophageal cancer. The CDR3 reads CASSLGGGQPQHF. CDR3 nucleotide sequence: TGTGCCAGCAGCTTAGGGGGGGGTCAGCCCCAGCATTTT.